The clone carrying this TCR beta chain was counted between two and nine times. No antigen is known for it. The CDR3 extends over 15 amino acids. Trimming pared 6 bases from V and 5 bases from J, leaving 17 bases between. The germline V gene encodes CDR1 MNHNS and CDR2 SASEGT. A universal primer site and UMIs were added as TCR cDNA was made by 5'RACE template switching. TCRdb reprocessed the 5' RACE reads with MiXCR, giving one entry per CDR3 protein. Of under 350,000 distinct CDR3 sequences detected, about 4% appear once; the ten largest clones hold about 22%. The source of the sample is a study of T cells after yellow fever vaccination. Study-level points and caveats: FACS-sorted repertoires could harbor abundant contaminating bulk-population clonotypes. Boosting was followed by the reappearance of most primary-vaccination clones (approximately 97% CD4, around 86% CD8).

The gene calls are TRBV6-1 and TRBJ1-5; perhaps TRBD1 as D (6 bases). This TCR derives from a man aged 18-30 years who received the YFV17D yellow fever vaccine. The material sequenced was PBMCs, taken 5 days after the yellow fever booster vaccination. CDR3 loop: CASREMTGAHQPQHF. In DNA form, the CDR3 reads TGTGCCAGCAGAGAAATGACAGGCGCCCATCAGCCCCAGCATTTT.